This T cell receptor beta chain comes out of a study of graft-versus-host responses after intestinal transplantation. About the study: Transplantation in recipients was multivisceral, liver-intestinal, or isolated intestinal. Every recipient underwent anti-thymocyte globulin induction, then tacrolimus and steroids for about three years.

Only in-frame clones appear in the TCRdb table, and some are missing; sequencing was by immunoSEQ multiplex PCR. The profile shows under 30,000 clones, just under 95% of them singletons. The sample holds one count of this clone. The antigen is unknown. Germline V lookup: CDR1 SGHVS, CDR2 FQNEAQ. This CDR3 spans 16 amino acids. V was cut by 1 base and J by 3 bases, with 15 bases left in between. General study results and limits: Graft-donor T cell macrochimerism in patients accompanied high graft-versus-host to host-versus-graft clonal ratios in allografts.

The sample in question was PBMCs, obtained nearly 31 days after intestinal transplant. The chain links TRBV7-8 to TRBJ1-2; D gene uncertain. The receptor's source is a human patient who received an intestinal transplant, so some T cells may come from the graft donor. CDR3: CASSLESVNLDYGYTF. The CDR3 DNA reads TGTGCCAGCAGCTTAGAGAGTGTGAACTTGGACTATGGCTACACCTTC.